This entry is about one T cell receptor beta chain. Its cognate antigen is unknown. This specimen comes from a study of OX40 agonist ivuxolimab in advanced cancers. Across the study: Administration of intravenous ivuxolimab to patients occurred every 2 weeks at 0.01 to 10 mg/kg. Dose-escalation subjects each had hepatocellular carcinoma, melanoma, renal cell or head and neck cancer.

General observations from the study: Dosing at 0.1 to 3.0 mg/kg was accompanied by clonal expansion of CD4+ and CD8+ blood T cells by week 6. The 0.1-3.0 mg/kg partial responders had among the lowest clonal expansion.

CDR3 length: 15 amino acids. Trimming removed 0 bases at V and 4 bases at J, with 12 bases between. CDR1 is KGHSH, CDR2 LQKENI, per germline. Clones were sequenced by immunoSEQ multiplex PCR, and TCRdb holds only the in-frame ones, with some missing. The data show 72,000 or so clones, around 90% seen once. The receptor comes from an adult with an advanced solid tumor such as melanoma, head and neck, liver or kidney cancer. The J gene is TRBJ1-2, the V gene TRBV18; possible D gene TRBD1, 5 bases. The sample here was CD4+ or CD8+ T cells sorted from blood, taken in a trial of the OX40 agonist ivuxolimab. DNA of the CDR3: TGTGCCAGCTCACCACCCATACAGGCTAGCTATGGCTACACCTTC. This encodes CASSPPIQASYGYTF.